This T cell receptor beta chain was sequenced in a study of identical twins listed by TCRdb under 2016. Study-wide context: TCR alpha and beta repertoires from monozygotic twins, unrelated adults of various ages and cord blood were deep-sequenced to test whether fetal clonotypes persist. Replicate twin experiments were performed at different times using different library preparation protocols to rule out contamination.

The CDR3 runs 17 amino acids, cysteine and phenylalanine included. Solely the CDR3 DNA is kept, with 51 bases framed from the first base. CDR1 DFQATT and CDR2 SNEGSKA are derived from the germline V gene (reference sequence). V ends up 1 base short and J 3 bases short, with an unmatched junction base count of 12. Only healthy Caucasian donors were included. The twin cohort comprised three pairs of female monozygotic twins, all aged roughly 18 to 29 years. Peripheral blood mononuclear cells were used as the source from which RNA for TCR libraries was isolated. What the work shows at the level of the full study, not this receptor alone: Because the same donors could not be followed over many years, conclusions were based on cross-sectional statistical analysis. Abundant cord blood beta clonotypes carried fewer insertions; young adult naive repertoires showed a weaker similar trend, while memory repertoires showed none. In monozygotic twins, recombination models systematically underestimated out-of-frame TCR alpha sharing, but the models matched the sharing seen between unrelated individuals. Invariant T cells such as MAIT and iNKT could partly confound zero-insertion analyses, though diverse VJ usage argued against this for most clonotypes. The excess sharing between twins in beta out-of-frame sequences was weaker because fewer shared sequences reduced the signal-to-noise ratio. Compared with coincidental sharing between unrelated individuals, out-of-frame TCR alpha sequences shared between twins had an excess of sequences with low generation probability.

Preparation of the library involved 5' RACE. The run used an Illumina HiSeq 2000. A universal primer binding site was added through template switching, and the final cDNA carried a unique molecular identifier so that TCR cDNA molecules could be counted accurately. Specific primers in the conserved constant-segment region were used to synthesize first-strand cDNA for the TCR alpha and beta chains. To control for contamination, each cDNA library was double barcoded with a SMART-Mk sample barcode plus Illumina barcodes. TruSeq adapter sequences and Illumina sample barcodes were added in two successive PCR steps. The TCR alpha and beta cDNA libraries were sequenced on the Illumina HiSeq platform using custom primers. Concerning the study's data processing: Unique molecular identifiers were extracted from raw reads with MiGEC, and CDR3 positions were determined with MiXCR. Recombination models were inferred per individual with the repgenHMM and IGoR tools using an EM algorithm. Shared clonotypes were analyzed with the tcR package in R, and sharing was normalized by the product of cloneset sizes. To study raw recombination free of thymic and clonal selection effects, out-of-frame nonproductive sequences were analyzed. TCRdb trimmed the raw reads at Q25, called clones with MiXCR and kept productive beta chains. Each entry is one CDR3 protein sequence, shown with its most common DNA and genes. The V and J calls come from TCRdb's annotation, not from the publication. The sample records 600,000 to 800,000 distinct CDR3 sequences, 21% of which are singletons. The biggest ten clones account for 4.3% of the sample.

A word on this clonotype: There is no known antigen for this receptor. No base qualities exist here, and no much larger clone lies one base off it.

This same sample was also taken into another study, of T cells expressing NK-cell markers. The second paper states: In sorted CD3+CD56+NKG2C+, CD3+CD56+NKG2C- and CD3+CD56-NKG2C+ T-cell subsets from about eight donors, TCR beta-chain repertoires were profiled. Among the eight sequenced donors, only one was HCMV-seronegative, while the other seven were HCMV-seropositive. In several experiments an anti-gammadeltaTCR antibody was added to restrict sorting to alphabetaTCR-expressing T cells. For over five donors, the dominant CD3+CD56+NKG2C+ clonotypes were among the top 10 CD8+ clonotypes and accounted for roughly 1.0-8% of CD8+ T cells. Those dominant clonotypes were again the most abundant among CD3+CD56-NKG2C+ cells in a handful of donors, at roughly 25-65%. It remained unclear whether the expanded NKG2C-expressing T cell clones were specific for HCMV antigens. The eight sequenced donors were randomly selected healthy volunteers, three men and five women. HCMV serostatus was determined by detecting HCMV-specific IgG in serum with a commercial ELISA kit. Bulk peripheral blood T-cell repertoires were additionally sequenced from unsorted PBMC for 5 or 6 donors. MIGEC was used to demultiplex reads and group reads by UMI, and MiTCR was used to assemble and quantify clonotypes. To exclude erroneous sequences, any TCR cDNA sequence not supported by at least two reads was discarded. The tcR package was used for downstream repertoire analysis, with clonotypes matched between fractions based on CDR3 nucleotide sequence plus V segment. VDJmatch was used to annotate antigen specificity against VDJdb, with one amino acid substitution in CDR3 permitted.

The sequenced material came from PBMCs. The chain employs TRBV20-1 and TRBJ2-5, with 9 bases aligning to TRBD1. This clonotype was sampled from a woman aged 18-30 years in good health. In nucleotides, the sequence is TGCAGTGCTAGAGTAGGACAGGGGCTGGGTATGGAAGAGACCCAGTACTTC. This translates into CSARVGQGLGMEETQYF.